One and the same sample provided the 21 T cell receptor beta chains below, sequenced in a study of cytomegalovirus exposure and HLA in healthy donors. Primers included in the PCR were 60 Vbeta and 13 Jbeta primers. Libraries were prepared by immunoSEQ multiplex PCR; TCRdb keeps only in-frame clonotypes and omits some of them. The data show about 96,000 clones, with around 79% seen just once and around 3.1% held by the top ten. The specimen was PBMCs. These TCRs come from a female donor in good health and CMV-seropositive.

This CDR3 reads CASSQWGQPQHF. For the CDR3, the DNA is TGCGCCAGCAGCCAATGGGGCCAGCCCCAGCATTTT. The chain joins TRBV4-3 to TRBJ1-5, with D perhaps matching TRBD1 (5 bases). The germline V and J ends were trimmed by 2 bases and 7 bases, with 6 bases remaining between them. Germline loops: CDR1 LGHNA, CDR2 YSLEER. The CDR3 is 12 amino acids.

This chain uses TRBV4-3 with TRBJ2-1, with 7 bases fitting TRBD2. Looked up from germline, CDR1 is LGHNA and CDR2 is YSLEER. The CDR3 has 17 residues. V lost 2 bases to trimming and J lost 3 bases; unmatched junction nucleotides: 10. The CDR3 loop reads CASSQSTAGSIYNEQFF. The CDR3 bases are TGCGCCAGCAGCCAATCTACAGCGGGGTCCATCTACAATGAGCAGTTCTTC.

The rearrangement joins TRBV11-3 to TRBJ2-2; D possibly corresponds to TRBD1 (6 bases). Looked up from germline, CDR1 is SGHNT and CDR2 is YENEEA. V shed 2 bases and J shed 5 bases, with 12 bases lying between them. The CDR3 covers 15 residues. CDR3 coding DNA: TGTGCCAGCAGCTTACAGGACAGACTTACCGGGGAGCTGTTTTTT. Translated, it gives CASSLQDRLTGELFF.

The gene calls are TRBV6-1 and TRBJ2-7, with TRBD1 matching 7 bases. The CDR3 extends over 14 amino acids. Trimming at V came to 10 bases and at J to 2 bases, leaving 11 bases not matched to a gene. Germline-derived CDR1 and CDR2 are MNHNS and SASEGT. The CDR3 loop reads CAILRDRAPYEQYF. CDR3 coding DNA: TGTGCCATCCTCCGTGACAGGGCCCCCTACGAGCAGTACTTC.

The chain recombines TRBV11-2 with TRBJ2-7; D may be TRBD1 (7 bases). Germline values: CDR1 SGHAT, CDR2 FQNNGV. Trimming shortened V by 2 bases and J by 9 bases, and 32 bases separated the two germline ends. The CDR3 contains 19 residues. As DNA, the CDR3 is TGTGCCAGCAGCTTATTTCCAGCCGCAGGGGGGACACATCGGTTGTGGCAGTACTTC. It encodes CASSLFPAAGGTHRLWQYF.

The CDR3: CASSGLAAFTDTQYF. The CDR3 nucleotides read TGCGCCAGCAGCGGACTAGCGGCATTCACAGATACGCAGTATTTT. The rearrangement links TRBV5-1 to TRBJ2-3, with TRBD2 identical over 10 bases. CDR3 size: 15 residues. V lost 4 bases, J lost 2 bases, and 4 bases stayed unmatched. CDR1 SGHRS and CDR2 YFSETQ come from the germline V gene.

The CDR3 loop is CASSPRQVRAHGYTF. The CDR3 DNA follows: TGTGCCAGCTCACCAAGACAGGTGAGGGCGCATGGCTACACCTTC. The rearrangement uses TRBV18 and TRBJ1-2, with D tentatively TRBD1 (6 bases). Deletions cut 2 bases from V and 6 bases from J, with 16 bases between. In germline, CDR1 is KGHSH, CDR2 LQKENI. This CDR3 is built from 15 residues.

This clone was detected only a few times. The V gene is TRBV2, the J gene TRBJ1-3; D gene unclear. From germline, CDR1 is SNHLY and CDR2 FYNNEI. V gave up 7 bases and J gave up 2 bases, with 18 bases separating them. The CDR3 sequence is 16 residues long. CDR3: CASKNSSTAAGNTIYF. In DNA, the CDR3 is TGTGCCAGCAAGAATTCGTCTACAGCTGCTGGAAACACCATATATTTT.

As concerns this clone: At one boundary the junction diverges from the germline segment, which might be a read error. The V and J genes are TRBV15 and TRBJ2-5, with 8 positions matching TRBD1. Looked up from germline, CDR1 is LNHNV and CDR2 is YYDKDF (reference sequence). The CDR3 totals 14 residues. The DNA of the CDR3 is TGTGCCACCAGCAGAGACAGGGGGCAAGTGACCCAGTACTTC. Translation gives CATSRDRGQVTQYF.

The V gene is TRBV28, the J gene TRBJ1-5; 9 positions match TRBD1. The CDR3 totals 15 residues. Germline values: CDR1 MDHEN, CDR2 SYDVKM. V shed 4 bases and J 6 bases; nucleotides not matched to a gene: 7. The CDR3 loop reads CASSWRDRVSQPQHF. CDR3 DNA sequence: TGTGCCAGCAGTTGGAGGGACAGGGTAAGTCAGCCCCAGCATTTT.

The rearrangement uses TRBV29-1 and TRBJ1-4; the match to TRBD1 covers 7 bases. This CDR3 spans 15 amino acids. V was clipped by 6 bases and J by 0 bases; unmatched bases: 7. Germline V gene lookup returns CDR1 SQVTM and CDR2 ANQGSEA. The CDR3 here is CSVKRTGATNEKLFF. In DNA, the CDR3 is TGCAGCGTCAAACGGACAGGAGCAACTAATGAAAAACTGTTTTTT.

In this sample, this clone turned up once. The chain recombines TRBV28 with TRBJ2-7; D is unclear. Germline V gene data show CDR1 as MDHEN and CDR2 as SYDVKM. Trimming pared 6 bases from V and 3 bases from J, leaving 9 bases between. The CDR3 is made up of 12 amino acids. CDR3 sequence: CASRSAYYEQYF. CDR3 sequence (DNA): TGTGCCAGCAGAAGTGCCTACTACGAGCAGTACTTC.

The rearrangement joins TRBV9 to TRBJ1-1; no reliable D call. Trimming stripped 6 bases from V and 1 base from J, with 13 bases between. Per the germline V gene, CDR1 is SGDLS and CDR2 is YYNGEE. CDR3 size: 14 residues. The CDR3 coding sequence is TGTGCCAGCACCCCCACCGCCGGGAACACTGAAGCTTTCTTT. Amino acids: CASTPTAGNTEAFF.

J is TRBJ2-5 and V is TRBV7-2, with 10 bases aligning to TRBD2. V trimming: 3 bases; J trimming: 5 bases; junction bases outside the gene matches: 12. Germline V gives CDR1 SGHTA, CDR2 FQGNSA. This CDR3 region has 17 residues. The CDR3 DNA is TGTGCCAGCAGCTTTTCCAGCGGGGGGGCCATGTGGGAGACCCAGTACTTC. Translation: CASSFSSGGAMWETQYF.

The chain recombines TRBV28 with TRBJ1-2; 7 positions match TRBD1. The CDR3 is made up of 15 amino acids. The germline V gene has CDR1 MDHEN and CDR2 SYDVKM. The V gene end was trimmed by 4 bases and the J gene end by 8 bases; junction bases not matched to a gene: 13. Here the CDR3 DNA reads TGTGCCAGCAGTTCCGACTTGACAGGGTTTAGGGGCTACACCTTC. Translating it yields CASSSDLTGFRGYTF.

CDR3 in DNA: TGCAGCGTACTCTCTGGGGCCAACGTCCTGACTTTC. This sequence encodes CSVLSGANVLTF. V usage is TRBV29-1 and J usage is TRBJ2-6; D not certain. This CDR3 has 12 amino acids. The V gene lost 6 bases and the J gene lost 0 bases, with 3 bases spanning the gap. The germline V gene encodes CDR1 SQVTM and CDR2 ANQGSEA.

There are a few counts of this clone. The CDR3 reads CASSQQPGRAEAFF. The CDR3 DNA is TGTGCCAGCAGCCAGCAGCCAGGGAGGGCTGAAGCTTTCTTT. This chain connects TRBV7-6 to TRBJ1-1; weak D call: TRBD1 (5 bases). Trimming cost V 5 bases and J 6 bases, with 16 bases left between them. Looked up from germline, CDR1 is SGHVS and CDR2 is FNYEAQ. This CDR3 has 14 residues.

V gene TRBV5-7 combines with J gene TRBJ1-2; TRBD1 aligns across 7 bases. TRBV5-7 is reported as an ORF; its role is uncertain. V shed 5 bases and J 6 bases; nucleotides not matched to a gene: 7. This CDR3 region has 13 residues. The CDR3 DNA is TGTGCCAGCAGTCAGGGGGGCGTGGATGGCTACACCTTC. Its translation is CASSQGGVDGYTF.

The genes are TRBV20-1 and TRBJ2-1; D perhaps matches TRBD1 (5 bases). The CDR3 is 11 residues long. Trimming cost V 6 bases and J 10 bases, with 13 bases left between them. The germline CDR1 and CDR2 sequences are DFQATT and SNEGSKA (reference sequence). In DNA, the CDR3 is TGCAGTGCCCCTTGGGGCAGCGAGCAGTTCTTC. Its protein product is CSAPWGSEQFF.

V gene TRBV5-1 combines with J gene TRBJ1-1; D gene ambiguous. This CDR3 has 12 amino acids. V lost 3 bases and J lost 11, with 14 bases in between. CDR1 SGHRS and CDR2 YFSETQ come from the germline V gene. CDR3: CASSSSATRAFF. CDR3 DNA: TGCGCCAGCAGCTCTTCGGCAACGAGGGCTTTCTTT.

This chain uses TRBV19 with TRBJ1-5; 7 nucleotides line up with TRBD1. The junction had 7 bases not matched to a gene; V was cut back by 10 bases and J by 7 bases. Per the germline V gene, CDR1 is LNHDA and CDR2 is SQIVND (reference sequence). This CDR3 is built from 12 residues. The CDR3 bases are TGTGCCACCGACAGGGTGGGCCAGCCCCAGCATTTT. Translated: CATDRVGQPQHF.